The clone carrying this TCR beta chain was seen many times. Exclusion of a patient resulted from uncontrolled infection, other autoimmune disease, pregnancy or lactation. The PBMCs were taken from over 9.5 ml of fresh peripheral blood. The sample is drawn from a study of T cells in Graves' hyperthyroidism and ophthalmopathy. Amplified TCR beta CDR3 regions came from RNA transcripts. HTBI primers drove first-round RT-PCR of the TCR CDR3. TCRdb redid the calling of the multiplex PCR reads with MiXCR, one entry per CDR3 protein. This table holds a few hundred thousand distinct CDR3 sequences, around a sixth found once. The CDR3 is 17 amino acids. Germline loops: CDR1 LNHNV, CDR2 YYDKDF (reference sequence). J lost 6 bases, V lost 3 bases, and 10 bases had no gene match.

The specimen was blood. The sequence derives from a woman aged 25 to 39 with Graves' hyperthyroidism. The rearrangement uses TRBV15 and TRBJ2-1, with 11 bases lining up with TRBD2. This chain's CDR3 is CATSRGKLAGVPNEQFF. For the CDR3, the DNA is TGTGCCACCAGCAGGGGAAAACTAGCGGGAGTTCCCAATGAGCAGTTCTTC.